This T cell receptor (beta chain) was sequenced in a study of shared clonotypes between healthy human individuals. About the study: CD4 naive cells filled three plates per donor, CD4 memory three, CD8 naive two and CD8 memory one.

The CDR3 totals 16 residues. CDR1 and CDR2 from the germline V gene are WNHNN and SYGVQD (reference sequence). Unmatched junction bases numbered 7, after V lost 2 bases and J lost 5 bases. Study-level results: The sampled material consisted only of blood, and tissue repertoires are likely to differ. Genetic and exposure-history diversity was limited by the small donor number.

As concerns this clone: The antigen is not known.

The DNA input per sorted-subset replicate PCR was approximately 210 ng, corresponding to tens of thousands of T cell genomes. TCRdb's copy holds only in-frame clones and misses some; the assay was immunoSEQ multiplex PCR. The sample yields more than 2,000,000 clones, approximately 94% seen once. The receptor comes from a man aged 18 to 29 in good health. Sequencing used naive CD4+ T cells sorted from blood. Stated subset: CD45RA+ positively selected. This chain links TRBV10-1 with TRBJ2-3; 10 bases are shared with TRBD2. CDR3: CASSEIGSGGKDTQYF. The CDR3 coding sequence is TGCGCCAGCAGTGAGATCGGTAGCGGGGGGAAAGATACGCAGTATTTT.